This T cell receptor (beta chain) was captured in a study of blood T cell repertoires in COVID-19. At the level of the study: T cells, B-cell-depleted T cells, or PBMCs provided the cDNA or gDNA that served as material.

Germline V gene lookup returns CDR1 LNHDA and CDR2 SQIVND (reference sequence). The CDR3 has 14 amino acids. V shed 5 bases and J 2 bases; nucleotides not matched to a gene: 4. Per the original methods: Amplification of reference gene primers was used by the study to estimate nucleated cell counts. Clones were read by immunoSEQ multiplex PCR, and TCRdb kept only the in-frame ones, dropping some. D and trimming were read from the DNA, whereas the V and J calls and clone size are those reported in that table. The sample holds 270,000 or so clones; about 81% are singletons and the top ten take around 1.6%.

J is TRBJ2-7 and V is TRBV19; 9 nucleotides agree with TRBD2. Sequences were obtained from peripheral blood. The clonotype originates from a human donor with COVID-19, enrolled during active disease. The donor label of this sample is uncertain. CDR3 in DNA: TGTGCCAGTAGTCTTAGCGGGAGAACCTACGAGCAGTACTTC. Protein sequence: CASSLSGRTYEQYF.